This entry lists 9 T cell receptor beta chains sequenced from one sample in a study of prognosis after radiotherapy for stage I lung cancer. CDR3 of TCR beta was amplified from genomic DNA via a two-round multiplex PCR. During first-round PCR, primers specific to each TRBV and TRBJ gene were used. One entry per CDR3 protein, called by TCRdb with MiXCR from the multiplex PCR reads. This table holds 24,000 or so distinct CDR3 sequences, roughly two fifths found once. The sample in question was PBMCs, obtained before or after stereotactic body radiation therapy (not recorded which). These receptors were taken from a donor aged 50 or older with non-small cell lung cancer.

By share of the sample, this clonotype is medium-sized. The V and J genes are TRBV20-1 and TRBJ2-1; 7 bases align to TRBD2. Trimming removed 0 bases from V and 8 bases from J; junction bases left unmatched: 10. Germline V gives CDR1 DFQATT, CDR2 SNEGSKA (reference sequence). This CDR3 comprises 15 residues. The CDR3 sequence: CSARDRTRGLDEQFF. The CDR3 DNA is TGCAGTGCTAGAGACCGGACTAGAGGACTCGATGAGCAGTTCTTC.

In this sample, this clonotype turned up a few times. Possible read error: a much larger clone is one base away. This chain connects TRBV6-9 to TRBJ1-1; D gene uncertain. Per germline, CDR1 MNHGY and CDR2 SVAAGI. V was trimmed by 3 bases and J by 0 bases, leaving 20 bases between them. The CDR3 has 18 amino acids. CDR3 loop: CASSYSNREVSLNTEAFF. The CDR3 DNA reads as TGTGCCAGCAGTTACTCGAATAGGGAGGTGTCCTTGAACACTGAAGCTTTCTTT.

Comments on this clonotype: The junction shows a germline mismatch at one end, possibly a read error. The chain has TRBV12-3 or TRBV12-4 and TRBJ2-2; D remains ambiguous. The CDR3 has 15 amino acids. CDR3 nucleotide sequence: TGTGCCAGTAGTTGGGTGGTGCGCAGGAACGGGGAGCTGTTTTTT. It translates to CASSWVVRRNGELFF.

The rearrangement joins TRBV27 to TRBJ2-7; the match to TRBD2 covers 11 bases. The V segment lost 2 bases and the J segment 3 bases; nucleotides outside the gene matches: 6. This CDR3 contains 16 residues. Per germline, CDR1 MNHEY and CDR2 SMNVEV (reference sequence). CDR3 region: CASSLKLAGASYEQYF. The CDR3 DNA reads as TGTGCCAGCAGTTTAAAACTAGCGGGGGCCAGCTACGAGCAGTACTTC.

Concerning this clonotype: This likely reflects a read error, since a far larger clone is one base away. The chain is built from TRBV6-2 or TRBV6-3 and TRBJ2-1; TRBD2 agrees at 13 bases. The end of the DNA fits TRBJ2-5 better, so the J call may be wrong. This CDR3 is 18 amino acids long. CDR1 and CDR2 (germline): MNHEY, SVGEGT. The CDR3 DNA follows: TGTGCCATCAGTTCGGGCCGAGCCGGGACTAGCGGGATGGAGACCCAGTACTTC. Translating it yields CAISSGRAGTSGMETQYF.

This clonotype came up a few times. The V call is TRBV5-6, the J call TRBJ2-5, with D uncertain. CDR3 length: 12 residues. The germline V gene encodes CDR1 SGHDT and CDR2 YYEEEE. V lost 4 bases, J lost 5 bases, and 9 bases lay in between. The CDR3 protein is CASSVQEETQYF. For the CDR3, the DNA is TGTGCCAGCAGCGTGCAGGAGGAGACCCAGTACTTC.

The genes are TRBV20-1 and TRBJ2-7; D is uncertain. This CDR3 is built from 15 residues. Trimming took off 0 bases at V and 2 bases at J, with 14 bases between the two ends. CDR1 DFQATT and CDR2 SNEGSKA come from the germline V gene (reference sequence). CDR3 nucleotides: TGCAGTGCTAGAGATCTTTCACTGGTAACCTACGAGCAGTACTTC. Translating gives CSARDLSLVTYEQYF.

Concerning this clonotype itself: This CDR3 is missing its conserved last phenylalanine or tryptophan, likely due to a read error. The rearrangement links TRBV11-1 to TRBJ2-5; D call uncertain. Looked up from germline, CDR1 is SGHAT and CDR2 is FQDESV (reference sequence). Trimming stripped 4 bases from V and 5 bases from J, with 11 bases between. This CDR3 spans 13 amino acids. The CDR3 is CASSSEVRETQYS. In nucleotides, the CDR3 is TGTGCCAGCAGCTCCGAAGTACGGGAGACCCAGTACTCC.

About this clonotype: A far more abundant clone sits one base away, making this likely a read error. V usage is TRBV6-9 and J usage is TRBJ2-7; TRBD1 aligns across 11 bases. The V gene end was trimmed by 5 bases and the J gene end by 0 bases; junction bases not matched to a gene: 3. From germline, CDR1 is MNHGY and CDR2 SVAAGI. The CDR3 is 15 amino acids. The CDR3 DNA reads TGTGCCAGCAGTGGGGACAGGGGGGTCTCCTACGAGCAGTACTTC. Translated: CASSGDRGVSYEQYF.